This T cell receptor beta chain was sequenced in a study of T cells in localized non-small cell lung cancer. Study findings and constraints: A denser population of T cells in blood accompanied longer overall survival. Uninvolved adjacent lung showed the highest T cell clonality, exceeding tumor. Turning up in adjacent lung were a median about 61 of the top 100 tumor clones.

Notes on this clone: Its antigen is unknown.

The CDR3 covers 14 residues. CDR1 is ENHRY and CDR2 is SYGVKD in the germline V gene. The V gene end was trimmed by 7 bases and the J gene end by 8 bases; junction bases not matched to a gene: 12. Sequencing was performed with immunoSEQ multiplex PCR; in TCRdb, only in-frame clones are kept and a portion is missing. Of 25,000 to 30,000 clones listed, about 86% are singletons. The sequence derives from a man between 40 and 75 years old with stage III lung adenocarcinoma. V gene TRBV10-3 combines with J gene TRBJ1-1; 8 positions match TRBD1. The input for sequencing was peripheral blood mononuclear cells, taken before any cancer treatment. DNA for the CDR3: TGTGCCATCACGGATTTAGGGGCAGGGGGCGAAGCTTTCTTT. It is translated as CAITDLGAGGEAFF.